This entry concerns a single T cell receptor (beta chain). Its recognized antigen is unknown. Base qualities are not at hand, and no much larger clone is one base apart. This entry is derived from a study of blood T cell repertoires in COVID-19 (TCRdb year 2020). Regarding the research as a whole: The collaborator samples originated in the United States, Italy and Spain and spanned the acute and convalescent phases of COVID-19. Where HLA class I and class II types were available, the types were taken from metadata supplied by the sample provider, not from assay-based typing. The repertoires were released in a freely available public database intended as a resource for research on the immune response to SARS-CoV-2. The prospective study material was composed of cDNA or gDNA derived from T cells, B-cell-depleted T cells, or PBMCs. Subjects who had been exposed to COVID-19, were actively infected with it, or had recovered from it provided the deeply sampled blood TCRbeta repertoires that made up the dataset. Nearly every sample came with metadata listing a de-identified subject ID, COVID-19 status, age in years and sex. The samples were drawn from the first 160 participants of the ongoing ImmuneRACE study and from 1,254 subjects provided by 6 global collaborators. General findings and caveats noted by the study authors: Clinical and demographic metadata were provided uncurated, with the amount varying by source and participant.

Each collaborating institution followed its own protocols to collect whole blood in K2EDTA tubes. Collaborator samples were shipped for TCRbeta analysis as frozen whole blood, isolated PBMCs, or DNA extracted from either sample type. The immunoSEQ Assay, a bias-controlled multiplex PCR, was used to amplify TCRbeta CDR3 regions from genomic DNA. The original pipeline was this. The number of nucleated cells in each sample was estimated from the amplification of reference gene primers within the assay. To quantify the absolute abundance of each unique TCRbeta CDR3 rearrangement, sequence reads were collapsed and filtered. Productive Simpson clonality was computed per sample as the square root of Simpson's diversity index over productive rearrangements. TCRdb limited this immuneACCESS table to in-frame rearrangements with V and J called. A share of clones is missing; checked studies link under half to unresolved V genes, and the rest is unexplained. The V and J calls and clone size are taken from that table; D and trimming were inferred from the DNA. The sample table lists around 99,000 clones, approximately 80% of them with a count of one. Less than 8% of the sample is taken by the ten largest.

This receptor was taken from a woman in her 50s with acute or convalescent COVID-19. The sequencing sample was made of peripheral blood.

The nucleotide sequence is given as TGTGCCAGCAGAAGGGACAGGGTGAACACTGAAGCTTTCTTT. Its protein is CASRRDRVNTEAFF. The sequence links TRBV27 to TRBJ1-1; 9 middle bases align to TRBD1. The germline V gene (reference sequence) gives CDR1 as MNHEY and CDR2 as SMNVEV. Measured from the cysteine to the phenylalanine, the CDR3 is 14 residues long. The retained sequence is limited to the CDR3, 42 bases, with the frame set at the first base. V lost 6 bases and J lost 0 bases, and the count of bases not matched to a germline gene is 2.